This TCR beta chain was recorded in a study of siplizumab effects on memory and regulatory T cells. This clone was detected a few times. Its specificity is not known. Some 93,000 TCR templates per sample were sequenced. Assay: immunoSEQ multiplex PCR; the TCRdb copy retains only in-frame clones and omits some. The sample yields 95,000 to 110,000 clones, about 93% seen once. General study points: Few alloreactive clones mapped to unstimulated subsets. Naive T cells seemed more diverse than memory cells; they also seemed major alloresponse contributors.

V shed 5 bases and J 4 bases; nucleotides not matched to a gene: 1. The CDR3 is 13 residues long. Germline V gene data show CDR1 as SGHTA and CDR2 as FQGTGA. The chain couples TRBV7-3 to TRBJ1-2, with 10 nucleotides matching TRBD1. The source of this sequence is a human donor in good health. Sequencing was performed on Tregs sorted from blood. In DNA, the CDR3 is TGTGCCAGCAGCAGGACAGGGGGCTATGGCTACACCTTC. Its protein product is CASSRTGGYGYTF.